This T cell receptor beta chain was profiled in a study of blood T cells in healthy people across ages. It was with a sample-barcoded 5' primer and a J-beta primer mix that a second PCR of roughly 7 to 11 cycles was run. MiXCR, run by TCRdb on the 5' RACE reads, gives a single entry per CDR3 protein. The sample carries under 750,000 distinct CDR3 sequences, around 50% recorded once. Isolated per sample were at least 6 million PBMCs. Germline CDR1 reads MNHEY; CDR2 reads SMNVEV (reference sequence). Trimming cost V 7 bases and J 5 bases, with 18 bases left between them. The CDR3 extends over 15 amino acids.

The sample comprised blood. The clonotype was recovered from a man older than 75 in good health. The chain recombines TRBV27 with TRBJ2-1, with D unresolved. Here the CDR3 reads CASTHGPPRNNEQFF. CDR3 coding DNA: TGTGCCAGCACCCATGGACCTCCTCGGAACAATGAGCAGTTCTTC.